This T cell receptor beta chain was profiled in a study of T cells in localized non-small cell lung cancer. Atypia-free adjacent lung was sampled at least 2 cm beyond the tumor margin. Study-wide results and limits: Adjacent uninvolved lung tissue had the highest T cell clonality, exceeding tumor. Patients showing higher blood T cell density tended to see longer overall survival. Of the top 100 tumor clones, median around 55 were in adjacent lung, around 28 among its top 100.

V was pared by 4 bases and J by 3 bases, with 17 bases between. Germline CDR1 SGDLS, CDR2 YYNGEE. The CDR3 is 16 residues long. Profiled with immunoSEQ multiplex PCR; TCRdb holds only in-frame clones, not every one. The data show about 3,500 clones, with about 30% seen just once and 6% to 8.5% held by the top ten. With respect to this clone: Antigen specificity is unknown.

The source is a woman aged 40 to 75 with stage I lung adenocarcinoma. The chain combines TRBV9 with TRBJ1-3; perhaps TRBD1 as D (6 bases). The sample was normal lung tissue next to the tumor, taken before any cancer treatment. DNA for the CDR3: TGTGCCAGCAGCACCCCTTCGGGGGGCATTGGAAACACCATATATTTT. Amino acids: CASSTPSGGIGNTIYF.